Listed below are T cell receptor beta chains from one sample, sequenced in a study of neurological immune-mediated disorders. TCRdb recomputed calls from the 5' RACE reads with MiXCR, one row per CDR3 protein. The table records about 59,000 distinct CDR3 sequences, around 3.5% of them present only once. The specimen was PBMCs. The origin of the receptors is a woman aged 25 to 45 with multiple sclerosis. Each CDR3 is given with its conserved first and last residue. The D gene is left open where the match is weak. Rows may omit the clone size; those that give it use once, few, many or a size class.

>TRBD1|TRBV20-1|few|TRBJ2-3
CSAFPGQAQHTQYF
TGCAGTGCTTTCCCGGGACAGGCACAGCATACGCAGTATTTT
>TRBD1|TRBV7-9|many|TRBJ2-7
CASSTPGQGYEQYF
TGTGCCAGCAGCACACCGGGACAGGGCTACGAGCAGTACTTC
>-|TRBV5-1|many|TRBJ1-1
CASSLEGTENTEAFF
TGCGCCAGCAGCCTGGAAGGTACGGAGAACACTGAAGCTTTCTTT
>-|TRBV21-1|many|TRBJ1-1
CASRKGWENTEAFF
TGTGCCAGCAGAAAGGGCTGGGAGAACACTGAAGCTTTCTTT
>TRBD2|TRBV6-5|few|TRBJ2-7
CASSTWRGAYEQYF
TGTGCCAGCAGTACCTGGCGGGGGGCCTACGAGCAGTACTTC
>-|TRBV5-5|many|TRBJ2-3
CASSFGGTDTQYF
TGTGCCAGCAGCTTTGGCGGAACAGATACGCAGTATTTT
>-|TRBV5-6|few|TRBJ1-2
CASSSGWGLRGYTF
TGTGCCAGCAGCTCGGGATGGGGGCTACGTGGCTACACCTTC
>TRBD1|TRBV20-1|many|TRBJ1-1
CSASARLDRGHGMNTEAFF
TGCAGTGCTAGCGCCCGCTTGGACAGGGGGCATGGTATGAACACTGAAGCTTTCTTT
>-|TRBV25-1|many|TRBJ1-5
CASRNGGSGQPQHF
TGTGCCAGCCGAAACGGGGGGAGTGGACAGCCCCAGCATTTT
>-|TRBV20-1|many|TRBJ2-5
CSARDGTGQETQYF
TGCAGTGCTAGGGACGGGACCGGCCAAGAGACCCAGTACTTC
>-|TRBV9|many|TRBJ2-2
CASSVLAGELFF
TGTGCCAGCAGCGTATTGGCCGGGGAGCTGTTTTTT
>TRBD1|TRBV19|few|TRBJ1-2
CASSTYPGQGTFGYTF
TGTGCCAGTAGTACCTACCCGGGACAGGGTACTTTTGGCTACACCTTC
>TRBD1|TRBV5-5|many|TRBJ2-1
CASSLRTGVRDEQFF
TGTGCCAGCAGCTTACGGACAGGGGTTCGGGATGAGCAGTTCTTC
>TRBD1|TRBV4-1|few|TRBJ1-2
CASTKPGTGYGYTF
TGCGCCAGCACCAAACCCGGGACAGGTTATGGCTACACCTTC
>-|TRBV6-5|many|TRBJ1-4
CASSPGTKYEKLFF
TGTGCCAGCAGTCCCGGGACAAAATATGAAAAACTGTTTTTT
>-|TRBV28|many|TRBJ2-7
CASSPLGHKLHEQYF
TGTGCCAGCAGTCCCCTGGGGCACAAGCTCCACGAGCAGTACTTC
>-|TRBV5-1|many|TRBJ2-3
CASSSGESTDTQYF
TGCGCCAGCAGTTCGGGCGAGAGCACAGATACGCAGTATTTT
>TRBD1|TRBV5-1|few|TRBJ1-6
CASSDRGMSSPLHF
TGCGCCAGCAGCGACAGGGGGATGTCTTCACCCCTCCACTTT
>-|TRBV11-2|many|TRBJ1-5
CASSLVSGEQPQHF
TGTGCCAGCAGCTTAGTCTCGGGGGAACAGCCCCAGCATTTT
>-|TRBV12-3/TRBV12-4|many|TRBJ1-5
CASSLDRGGQPQHF
TGTGCCAGCAGTTTAGACCGGGGGGGCCAGCCCCAGCATTTT
>TRBD2|TRBV7-2|many|TRBJ2-5
CASGTAGGTEETQYF
TGTGCCAGCGGGACGGCCGGGGGGACGGAAGAGACCCAGTACTTC
>-|TRBV12-3/TRBV12-4|many|TRBJ1-6
CASSPRSGGMDSPLHF
TGTGCCAGCAGCCCCCGAAGCGGGGGCATGGATTCACCCCTCCACTTT
>TRBD1|TRBV6-5|many|TRBJ1-5
CASSYPGQGGTQHF
TGTGCCAGCAGTTACCCCGGACAGGGAGGGACCCAGCATTTT
>TRBD1|TRBV5-4|many|TRBJ1-4
CASSVGQGANEKLFF
TGTGCCAGCAGCGTCGGACAGGGGGCAAATGAAAAACTGTTTTTT
>-|TRBV5-1|many|TRBJ2-2
CASSHTGSSTGELFF
TGCGCCAGCAGCCACACGGGGTCTAGCACCGGGGAGCTGTTTTTT
>TRBD2|TRBV7-7|many|TRBJ2-7
CASSLRREAHEQYF
TGTGCTAGCAGCTTACGGCGGGAGGCCCACGAGCAGTACTTC
>-|TRBV7-6|many|TRBJ2-7
CASSLAAGSEQYF
TGTGCCAGCAGCTTAGCAGCAGGGTCCGAGCAGTACTTC
>TRBD2|TRBV12-3/TRBV12-4|many|TRBJ2-1
CASTPSGGNYNEQFF
TGTGCCAGCACTCCGAGCGGGGGGAACTACAATGAGCAGTTCTTC
>-|TRBV19|few|TRBJ1-5
CASSPILGPQHF
TGTGCCAGTAGTCCGATTTTAGGACCCCAGCATTTT
>-|TRBV6-2/TRBV6-3|many|TRBJ2-7
CASKLQGPYEQYF
TGTGCCAGCAAACTACAGGGCCCCTACGAGCAGTACTTC
>-|TRBV5-1|many|TRBJ1-3
CASSFGLGNTIYF
TGCGCCAGCAGCTTCGGACTTGGAAACACCATATATTTT
>-|TRBV2|many|TRBJ2-1
CASSEGRGGGYNEQFF
TGTGCCAGCAGTGAAGGCCGGGGAGGCGGCTACAATGAGCAGTTCTTC
>TRBD2|TRBV29-1|many|TRBJ2-5
CSVEDLGGLAGGLDETQYF
TGCAGCGTTGAAGATCTTGGTGGGCTAGCGGGAGGGTTGGATGAGACCCAGTACTTC
>-|TRBV6-2/TRBV6-3|many|TRBJ1-1
CASSYPTGIGTEAFF
TGTGCCAGCAGTTACCCCACAGGGATCGGCACTGAAGCTTTCTTT
>TRBD2|TRBV4-2|many|TRBJ2-7
CASSQEGTSGGLEQYF
TGTGCCAGCAGCCAAGAGGGGACTAGCGGGGGACTCGAGCAGTACTTC
>-|TRBV4-2|-|TRBJ1-1
CASSQGGATEAFF
TGTGCCAGCAGCCAAGGGGGGGCTACTGAAGCTTTCTTT
>-|TRBV29-1|few|TRBJ2-5
CSVERGVETQYF
TGCAGCGTTGAAAGGGGGGTGGAGACCCAGTACTTC
>TRBD1|TRBV27|many|TRBJ1-5
CASSWDRAHQPQHF
TGTGCCAGCAGTTGGGACAGAGCCCATCAGCCCCAGCATTTT
>-|TRBV6-2/TRBV6-3|many|TRBJ2-1
CASRPSSSNEQFF
TGTGCCAGCAGACCCTCTAGCTCAAATGAGCAGTTCTTC
>TRBD1|TRBV29-1|many|TRBJ2-4
CSARTGGNIQYF
TGCAGCGCTAGGACAGGTGGAAACATTCAGTACTTC
>-|TRBV5-1|many|TRBJ2-2
CASSLGGSSKWTGELFF
TGCGCCAGCAGCTTGGGAGGGAGTAGCAAGTGGACCGGGGAGCTGTTTTTT
>TRBD2|TRBV28|many|TRBJ2-7
CASSSPAGDSYEQYF
TGTGCCAGCAGCTCCCCAGCGGGAGATTCTTACGAGCAGTACTTC
>-|TRBV29-1|many|TRBJ1-1
CSVRPTMNTEAFF
TGCAGCGTTAGACCGACTATGAACACTGAAGCTTTCTTT
>-|TRBV6-2/TRBV6-3|many|TRBJ2-1
CASSYPINEQFF
TGTGCCAGCAGTTACCCAATAAATGAGCAGTTCTTC
>TRBD1|TRBV10-3|many|TRBJ1-1
CAIRRDRTEAFF
TGTGCCATCAGACGGGACAGAACTGAAGCTTTCTTT
>-|TRBV12-3/TRBV12-4|many|TRBJ1-6
CASRGDKYNSPLHF
TGTGCCAGCAGGGGAGACAAATATAATTCACCCCTCCACTTT
>TRBD1|TRBV20-1|few|TRBJ1-1
CSAITGGTEAFF
TGCAGTGCTATCACAGGGGGCACTGAAGCTTTCTTT
>TRBD2|TRBV20-1|many|TRBJ2-3
CSAPGAGGRDTQYF
TGCAGTGCTCCTGGAGCGGGGGGGCGGGATACGCAGTATTTT
>TRBD1|TRBV24-1|many|TRBJ2-3
CATSDPRQGSDTQYF
TGTGCCACCAGTGACCCTCGACAGGGATCAGATACGCAGTATTTT
>-|TRBV5-1|many|TRBJ1-2
CASSVGHTVRGYTF
TGCGCCAGCAGCGTGGGGCATACAGTTCGGGGCTACACCTTC